Listed below are T cell receptor beta chains from one sample, sequenced in a study of metastatic and nonmetastatic thyroid tumors. MiXCR re-clonotyped the PCR reads for TCRdb. The repertoire consists of about 26,000 clones, with around a quarter occurring once and the leading ten covering around 6%. The specimen was blood. The receptors originated from a female donor with papillary thyroid cancer or a benign thyroid nodule (not recorded which). Some clones in this sample may be carry-over from other donors' samples. CDR3s include the opening cysteine and the closing phenylalanine or tryptophan. A D gene is named only where the DNA matches it firmly. Where a row states a size, it is once, few, many or the class of an expanded clone; other rows omit it.

j_gene	d_gene	v_gene	abundance	CDR3aa	CDR3nt
TRBJ1-2	-	TRBV6-1	-	CASSPFDNNYGYTF	TGTGCCAGCAGCCCATTCGACAATAACTATGGCTACACCTTC
TRBJ1-2	-	TRBV15	few	CATSRQSRVANYGYTF	TGTGCCACCAGCAGACAAAGCAGGGTAGCTAACTATGGCTACACCTTC
TRBJ2-1	TRBD1	TRBV5-1	-	CASSLEQGALANEQFF	TGCGCCAGCAGCTTGGAACAGGGGGCTCTGGCCAATGAGCAGTTCTTC
TRBJ2-3	TRBD2	TRBV6-2/TRBV6-3	once	CASSYSPGLALGRDTDTQYF	TGTGCCAGCAGTTACTCGCCGGGACTAGCGTTGGGGAGGGACACAGATACGCAGTATTTT
TRBJ2-7	-	TRBV28	-	CASKLQSRGLVDEQYF	TGTGCCAGCAAACTTCAAAGCCGGGGGCTTGTCGACGAGCAGTACTTC
TRBJ1-3	-	TRBV9	many	CASSVASWGGSNSGNTIYF	TGTGCCAGCAGCGTAGCGTCGTGGGGGGGCAGTAACTCTGGAAACACCATATATTTT
TRBJ2-7	-	TRBV10-2	many	CASSVGLAGPYEQYF	TGCGCCAGCAGTGTCGGGCTAGCCGGCCCCTACGAGCAGTACTTC
TRBJ2-3	TRBD2	TRBV5-6	many	CASSLANLGGRSTDTQYF	TGTGCCAGCAGCTTGGCTAATCTGGGCGGGAGGAGCACAGATACGCAGTATTTT
TRBJ2-1	-	TRBV6-1	medium-sized	CASSDNEQFF	TGTGCCAGCAGTGACAATGAGCAGTTCTTC
TRBJ1-1	-	TRBV7-3	many	CASSLNPGKNTEAFF	TGTGCCAGCAGCTTAAACCCAGGAAAGAACACTGAAGCTTTCTTT
TRBJ2-2	TRBD2	TRBV28	medium-sized	CASGGGRAVTGELFF	TGTGCCAGCGGAGGAGGGAGGGCCGTAACCGGGGAGCTGTTTTTT
TRBJ2-5	TRBD1	TRBV19	few	CASSIEGGQGETQYF	TGTGCCAGTAGTATAGAAGGGGGACAGGGCGAGACCCAGTACTTC
TRBJ1-6	TRBD1	TRBV5-8	many	CASSLDGTGWDSPLHF	TGTGCCAGCAGCTTAGACGGGACAGGGTGGGATTCACCCCTCCACTTT
TRBJ2-7	-	TRBV11-2	-	CASSLGGIRAYEQYF	TGTGCCAGCAGCTTAGGAGGGATACGAGCCTACGAGCAGTACTTC
TRBJ2-5	-	TRBV30	many	CAWSEYFIGLQETQYF	TGTGCCTGGAGTGAATATTTTATTGGACTCCAAGAGACCCAGTACTTC
TRBJ2-5	TRBD1	TRBV11-2	-	CASSLRDRGRGETHYF	TGTGCCAGCAGCCTCAGGGACAGGGGGCGCGGGGAGACCCATTACTTC
TRBJ2-1	TRBD1	TRBV12-3/TRBV12-4	many	CASSPPGTVYNEQFF	TGTGCCAGCAGTCCCCCCGGGACAGTTTACAATGAGCAGTTCTTC
TRBJ2-1	-	TRBV6-6	-	CASSYNQGGRTYYNEQFF	TGTGCCAGCAGTTACAACCAGGGGGGGCGGACTTACTACAATGAGCAGTTCTTC
TRBJ1-5	-	TRBV5-6	many	CASSIYGNQPQHF	TGTGCCAGCAGCATCTACGGCAATCAGCCCCAGCATTTT
TRBJ2-2	-	TRBV28	many	CASSFVEGGTGELFF	TGTGCCAGCAGTTTCGTGGAGGGGGGCACCGGGGAGCTGTTTTTT
TRBJ1-5	-	TRBV28	-	CASSFPLGPQHF	TGTGCCAGCAGTTTTCCCCTCGGTCCCCAGCATTTC
TRBJ2-2	-	TRBV7-9	-	CTSSLQGRRDGELFF	TGTACCAGCAGCTTACAGGGCAGGCGGGACGGGGAGCTGTTTTTT
TRBJ2-1	TRBD1	TRBV6-1	few	CASSGRTGGKRYNEQFF	TGTGCCAGCAGTGGACGGACAGGGGGTAAAAGGTACAATGAGCAGTTCTTC
TRBJ2-3	-	TRBV14	many	CASSQWRTDTDTQYF	TGTGCCAGCAGCCAGTGGAGGACCGACACAGATACGCAGTATTTT
TRBJ2-5	-	TRBV30	many	CAWSRGKETQYF	TGTGCCTGGAGTAGGGGCAAAGAGACCCAGTACTTC
TRBJ2-7	-	TRBV6-1	few	CASSHSSPPYEQYF	TGTGCCAGCAGTCATAGCTCACCCCCCTACGAGCAGTACTTC
TRBJ1-5	-	TRBV28	few	CASSTGIHQPQHF	TGTGCCAGCAGTACAGGGATACATCAGCCCCAGCATTTT
TRBJ2-3	-	TRBV5-1	-	CASSQDGALTDTQYF	TGCGCCAGCAGCCAGGACGGAGCACTCACAGATACGCAGTATTTT
TRBJ1-3	-	TRBV7-3	many	CASSLTGAENTIYF	TGTGCCAGCAGCTTAACGGGGGCGGAAAACACCATATATTTT
TRBJ1-2	TRBD1	TRBV5-6	-	CASSLGAQGVFYGYTF	TGTGCCAGCAGCTTGGGCGCACAGGGGGTTTTCTATGGCTACACCTTC
TRBJ2-5	TRBD2	TRBV12-3/TRBV12-4	many	CASSSGLAHGILETQYF	TGTGCCAGCAGTTCCGGACTAGCCCACGGGATACTGGAGACCCAGTACTTC
TRBJ2-7	-	TRBV15	many	CATQPTLSSYEQYF	TGTGCCACCCAACCGACACTAAGCTCCTACGAGCAGTACTTC
TRBJ1-2	TRBD1	TRBV20-1	-	CSARARGLGGYTF	TGCAGTGCTAGAGCCAGGGGGCTTGGTGGCTACACCTTC
TRBJ2-1	TRBD2	TRBV4-1	once	CASSPLKAGGGGEQFF	TGCGCCAGCAGCCCCCTCAAGGCGGGAGGGGGGGGTGAGCAGTTCTTC
TRBJ1-1	TRBD1	TRBV10-2	-	CASSEQGARTEAFF	TGCGCCAGCAGTGAACAGGGGGCAAGGACTGAAGCTTTCTTT
TRBJ1-5	-	TRBV6-1	many	CASIQGGGYSNQPQHF	TGTGCCAGCATCCAGGGTGGGGGGTATAGCAATCAGCCCCAGCATTTT